These T cell receptor beta chains were read from a single sample in a study of blood T cell repertoires in COVID-19. Sequencing was performed with immunoSEQ multiplex PCR; in TCRdb, only in-frame clones are kept and a portion is missing. The sample has some 140,000 clones, around 83% seen once. The sequenced sample consisted of peripheral blood. The receptors were gathered from a woman aged 55-70 years with COVID-19, enrolled during active disease. The CDR3 runs from the conserved cysteine through the conserved F or W. D genes are given only for firm matches. Size is stated for part of the rows, as once, few or many counts, or as a class when the clone is expanded.

CDR3 DNA,CDR3 protein,CDR3 length,D gene,V gene,J gene,clone size
TGTGCCAGCAATTCCAGGGGGCCCAACTCTGGAAACACCATATATTTT,CASNSRGPNSGNTIYF,16,TRBD1,TRBV28,TRBJ1-3,NA
TGTGCCAGCAGCCCTAGCGGGAGGTTGTGGGAGACCCAGTACTTC,CASSPSGRLWETQYF,15,TRBD2,TRBV7-6,TRBJ2-5,NA
TGTGCCAGTACTGCGACAACCTGGATCACTGAAGCTTTCTTT,CASTATTWITEAFF,14,NA,TRBV19,TRBJ1-1,NA
TGTGCCAGGGGGGGGGACAGGGGATCAGATACGCAGTATTTT,CARGGDRGSDTQYF,14,TRBD1,TRBV6-5,TRBJ2-3,few
TGTGCCAGTAGTATAGGGGGCACAAACTCCGAAAAACTGTTTTTT,CASSIGGTNSEKLFF,15,NA,TRBV19,TRBJ1-4,NA
TGTGCCAGCAGTTTATCCTCCTTACAGGGCAGAGAGGGCTACACCTTC,CASSLSSLQGREGYTF,16,NA,TRBV28,TRBJ1-2,NA
TGTGCCTGTAGCAGGGGCCCCACTGAAGCTTTCTTT,CACSRGPTEAFF,12,NA,TRBV6-5,TRBJ1-1,NA
TGTGCCATCAGGGGAAGGACAGAGTTGAACACTGAAGCTTTCTTT,CAIRGRTELNTEAFF,15,NA,TRBV10-3,TRBJ1-1,NA
TGCGCCAGCAGCCAAGGCCCAGGACAGACGTACGAGCAGTACTTC,CASSQGPGQTYEQYF,15,NA,TRBV4-1,TRBJ2-7,NA
TGTGCCAGCAGCTTAGCACAGGCCAGGGACGGGGAGCTGTTTTTT,CASSLAQARDGELFF,15,NA,TRBV11-3,TRBJ2-2,NA
TGTGCCAGCAGCTTGCCGGGAAGAGAGACCCAGTACTTC,CASSLPGRETQYF,13,NA,TRBV5-4,TRBJ2-5,NA
TGCAGCGTCGTGGAGGGTACTTACGAGCAGTACTTC,CSVVEGTYEQYF,12,NA,TRBV29-1,TRBJ2-7,few
TGTGCCAGCGACAGTAGCAATCAGCCCCAGCATTTT,CASDSSNQPQHF,12,NA,TRBV2,TRBJ1-5,NA
TGCGGCGAGGGAGGGGCGCGAGGCTACACCTTC,CGEGGARGYTF,11,NA,TRBV29-1,TRBJ1-2,NA
TGTGCCAGTCGCGGAGGGTTAGTTGGTTCACCCCTCCACTTT,CASRGGLVGSPLHF,14,NA,TRBV19,TRBJ1-6,NA
TGTGCCAGCAACCAACAGGGAAACACTGAAGCTTTCTTT,CASNQQGNTEAFF,13,NA,TRBV6-6,TRBJ1-1,NA
TGTGCCAGCAGCCCCGAACAGGGTTTAGGATCCTACGAGCAGTACTTC,CASSPEQGLGSYEQYF,16,NA,TRBV3-1/TRBV3-2,TRBJ2-7,NA
TGTGCCAGCAGCCCCACGAGGAGGGTATTGGATGGGGAGCTGTTTTTT,CASSPTRRVLDGELFF,16,NA,TRBV5-6,TRBJ2-2,NA
TGTGCCAGCAGCTTCGGACAGAGATTTTACAATGAGCAGTTCTTC,CASSFGQRFYNEQFF,15,NA,TRBV11-3,TRBJ2-1,NA
TGTGCCATCAGGCAGAACATGAACACTGAAGCTTTCTTT,CAIRQNMNTEAFF,13,NA,TRBV10-3,TRBJ1-1,few
TGTGCCAGCAGTTCTCTGGGACAGGTTGGAAACACCATATATTTT,CASSSLGQVGNTIYF,15,TRBD1,TRBV6-6,TRBJ1-3,NA
TGCGCCAGCAGCTTGTTCCCCGTAGACTCTGGAAACACCATATATTTT,CASSLFPVDSGNTIYF,16,NA,TRBV5-1,TRBJ1-3,few
TGTGCCAGCAGCTTGGAGGCTAGAAACACTGAAGCTTTCTTT,CASSLEARNTEAFF,14,NA,TRBV7-3,TRBJ1-1,NA
TGTGCCAGCAGCGCCCCCTCCTCCTACAATGAGCAGTTCTTC,CASSAPSSYNEQFF,14,NA,TRBV9,TRBJ2-1,NA
TGCGCCAGCAGCATTCGACAGGGCTTCTACGAGCAGTACTTC,CASSIRQGFYEQYF,14,TRBD1,TRBV5-1,TRBJ2-7,few
TGTGCCATCAGTGAAGGACAGGGGGCGACCTATGGCTACACCTTC,CAISEGQGATYGYTF,15,TRBD1,TRBV10-3,TRBJ1-2,NA
TGCGCCAGCGGCCCGACTGGTAACAATGAGCAGTTCTTC,CASGPTGNNEQFF,13,NA,TRBV5-1,TRBJ2-1,NA
TGTGCCAGCAGTGAAGCGCAGGGGAAACTGTTTTTT,CASSEAQGKLFF,12,NA,TRBV6-1,TRBJ1-4,few
TGTGCCAGCAGAACAGGAAACTATGGCTACACCTTC,CASRTGNYGYTF,12,NA,TRBV6-5,TRBJ1-2,NA
TGTGCCAGCAGCTTGGCTTCAGTTGAAGCTTTCTTT,CASSLASVEAFF,12,NA,TRBV5-5,TRBJ1-1,NA
TGTGCCAGCAGTTTGGACGGGGGCTCCTATAATTCACCCCTCCACTTT,CASSLDGGSYNSPLHF,16,NA,TRBV6-6,TRBJ1-6,NA
TGTGCCAGCAGTTATTGTGGAGAGCCGTTATCATTGTGCAATGAGCAGTTCTTC,CASSYCGEPLSLCNEQFF,18,NA,TRBV6-9,TRBJ2-1,many
TGTGCCAGCAGCCAGGGACAGGGGGTGTCAGAGACCCAGTACTTC,CASSQGQGVSETQYF,15,TRBD1,TRBV3-1/TRBV3-2,TRBJ2-5,NA
TGTGCCACCAGTGATGGTGGGACAGGAAACGAAAAACTGTTTTTT,CATSDGGTGNEKLFF,15,TRBD1,TRBV24-1,TRBJ1-4,once
TGTGCCAGCAGCTCCCCCGCAAGACAGGGCGGCGGCTACACCTTC,CASSSPARQGGGYTF,15,TRBD1,TRBV5-4,TRBJ1-2,NA
TGTGCCAGCAGCCAAGCTTACGAGCAGTACTTC,CASSQAYEQYF,11,NA,TRBV14,TRBJ2-7,NA
TGTGCCAGCATAAGAGGGACACTGTCGGACTATGGCTACACCTTC,CASIRGTLSDYGYTF,15,NA,TRBV6-5,TRBJ1-2,NA
TGTGCCAGCAGTTCGCAGCTGGGACAGGGGCGGACTAACGGCTACACCTTC,CASSSQLGQGRTNGYTF,17,TRBD1,TRBV13,TRBJ1-2,NA
TGCGCCAGCAGTGAGTCTCCGGGACACAACACTGAAGCTTTCTTT,CASSESPGHNTEAFF,15,NA,TRBV10-1,TRBJ1-1,NA
TGCGCCAGCAGACCCGCCGGCCAGGGGGCAGATACGCAGTATTTT,CASRPAGQGADTQYF,15,TRBD1,TRBV5-1,TRBJ2-3,NA
TGTGCCAGTAGTATAACGGGACACGGGAACACTGAAGCTTTCTTT,CASSITGHGNTEAFF,15,NA,TRBV19,TRBJ1-1,NA
TGTGCCAGCAGCCAATGGACACCAGGCGTAGGGGTAACTGAAGCTTTCTTT,CASSQWTPGVGVTEAFF,17,NA,TRBV14,TRBJ1-1,NA
TGTGCCAGCTCACCCGAAGGGGTAGATGAAAAACTGTTTTTT,CASSPEGVDEKLFF,14,NA,TRBV18,TRBJ1-4,NA
TGTGCCAGCAGCCTCCCCGGGACAGGCAACAATCAGCCCCAGCATTTT,CASSLPGTGNNQPQHF,16,TRBD1,TRBV5-5,TRBJ1-5,NA
TGTGCCAGCAGCCAAGACCTTTTGAGGGCTAACTATGGCTACACCTTC,CASSQDLLRANYGYTF,16,NA,TRBV3-1/TRBV3-2,TRBJ1-2,few
TGTGCCTGGAGTGTGTGGGAGGAGGGCACCTTC,CAWSVWEEGTF,11,NA,TRBV30,TRBJ1-2,NA
TGTGCCTGGTCCCACCGGGACAGCTCGTATGGCTACACCTTC,CAWSHRDSSYGYTF,14,TRBD1,TRBV30,TRBJ1-2,NA
TGTGCCAGCAGCTTGGTGACTAGGGACACAGATACGCAGTATTTT,CASSLVTRDTDTQYF,15,NA,TRBV5-8,TRBJ2-3,once